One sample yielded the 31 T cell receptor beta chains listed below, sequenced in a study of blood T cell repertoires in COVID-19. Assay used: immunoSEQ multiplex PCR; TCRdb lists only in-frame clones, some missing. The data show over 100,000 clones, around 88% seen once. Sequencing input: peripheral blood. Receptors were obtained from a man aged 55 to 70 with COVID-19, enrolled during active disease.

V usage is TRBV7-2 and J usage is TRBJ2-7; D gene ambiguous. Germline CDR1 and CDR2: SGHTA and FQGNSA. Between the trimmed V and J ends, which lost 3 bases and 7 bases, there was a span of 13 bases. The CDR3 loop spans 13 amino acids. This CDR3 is CASSFPYPSEQYF. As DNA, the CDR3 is TGTGCCAGCAGCTTTCCGTACCCCAGTGAGCAGTACTTC.

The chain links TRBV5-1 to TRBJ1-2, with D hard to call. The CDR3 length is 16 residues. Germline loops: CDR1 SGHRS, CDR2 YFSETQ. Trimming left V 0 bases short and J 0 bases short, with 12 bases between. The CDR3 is CASSLGAPPSNYGYTF. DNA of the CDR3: TGCGCCAGCAGCTTGGGGGCCCCACCGTCTAACTATGGCTACACCTTC.

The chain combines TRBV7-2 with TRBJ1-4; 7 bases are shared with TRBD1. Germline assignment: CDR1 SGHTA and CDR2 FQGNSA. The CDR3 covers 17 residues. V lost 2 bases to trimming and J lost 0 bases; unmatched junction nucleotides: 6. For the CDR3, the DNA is TGTGCCAGCAGCTTATTTCCGGACAGGACAACTAATGAAAAACTGTTTTTT. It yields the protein CASSLFPDRTTNEKLFF.

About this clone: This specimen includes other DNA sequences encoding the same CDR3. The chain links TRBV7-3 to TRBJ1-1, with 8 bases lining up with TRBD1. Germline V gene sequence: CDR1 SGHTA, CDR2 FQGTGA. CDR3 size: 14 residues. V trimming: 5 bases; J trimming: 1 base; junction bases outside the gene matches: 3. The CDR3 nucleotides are TGTGCCAGCAGCCCTGGACAGGGGAACACTGAAGCTTTCTTT. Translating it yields CASSPGQGNTEAFF.

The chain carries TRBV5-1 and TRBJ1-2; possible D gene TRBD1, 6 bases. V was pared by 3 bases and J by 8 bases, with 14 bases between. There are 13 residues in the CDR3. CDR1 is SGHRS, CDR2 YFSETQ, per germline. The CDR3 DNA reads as TGCGCCAGCAGCTCTACAGGGTCCGGAGGCTACACCTTC. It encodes CASSSTGSGGYTF.

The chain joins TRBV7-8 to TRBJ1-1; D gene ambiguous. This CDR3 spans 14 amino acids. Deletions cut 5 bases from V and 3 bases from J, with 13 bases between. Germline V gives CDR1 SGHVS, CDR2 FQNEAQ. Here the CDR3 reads CASSMLNRDTEAFF. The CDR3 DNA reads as TGTGCCAGCAGCATGCTAAATCGGGACACTGAAGCTTTCTTT.

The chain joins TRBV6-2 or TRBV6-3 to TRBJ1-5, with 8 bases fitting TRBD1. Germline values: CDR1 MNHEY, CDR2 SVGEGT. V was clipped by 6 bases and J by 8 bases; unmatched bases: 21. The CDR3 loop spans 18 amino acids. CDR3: CASSRHRTGKGLREPQHF. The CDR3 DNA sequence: TGTGCCAGCAGCCGCCATAGGACAGGGAAGGGACTTAGGGAGCCCCAGCATTTT.

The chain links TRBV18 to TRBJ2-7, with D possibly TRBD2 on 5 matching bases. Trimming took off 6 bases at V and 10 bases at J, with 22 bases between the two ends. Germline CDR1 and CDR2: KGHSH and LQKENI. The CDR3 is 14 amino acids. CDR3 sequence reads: CASSAERGSGPQYF. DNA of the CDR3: TGTGCCAGCTCCGCAGAACGGGGTTCAGGTCCACAGTACTTC.

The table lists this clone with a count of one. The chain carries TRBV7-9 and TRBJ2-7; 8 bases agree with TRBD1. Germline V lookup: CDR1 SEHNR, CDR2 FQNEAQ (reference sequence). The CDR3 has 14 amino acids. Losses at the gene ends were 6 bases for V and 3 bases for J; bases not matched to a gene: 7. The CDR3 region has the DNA TGTGCCAGCAGTAACCCGGGACAGGTCTACGAGCAGTACTTC. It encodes CASSNPGQVYEQYF.

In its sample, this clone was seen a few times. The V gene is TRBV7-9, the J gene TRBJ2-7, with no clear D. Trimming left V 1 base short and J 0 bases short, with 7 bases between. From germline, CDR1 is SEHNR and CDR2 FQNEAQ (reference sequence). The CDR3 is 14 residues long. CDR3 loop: CASSLDLSSYEQYF. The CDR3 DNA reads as TGTGCCAGCAGCTTAGACCTGAGCTCCTACGAGCAGTACTTC.

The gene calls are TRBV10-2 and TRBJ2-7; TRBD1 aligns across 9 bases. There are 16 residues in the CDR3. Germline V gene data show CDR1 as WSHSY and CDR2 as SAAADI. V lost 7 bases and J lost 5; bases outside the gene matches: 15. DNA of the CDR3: TGCGCCAGCACACTCGAGGGAGGGGGACAGGGTGACGAGCAGTACTTC. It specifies CASTLEGGGQGDEQYF.

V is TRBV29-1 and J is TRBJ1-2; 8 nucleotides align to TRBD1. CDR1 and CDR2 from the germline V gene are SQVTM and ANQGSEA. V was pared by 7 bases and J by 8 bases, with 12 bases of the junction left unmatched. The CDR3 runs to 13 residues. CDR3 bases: TGCAGCGCTAAACAAGACAGGGGATCAGGCTACACCTTC. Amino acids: CSAKQDRGSGYTF. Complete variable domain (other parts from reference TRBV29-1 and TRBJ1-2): SAVISQKPSRDICQRGTSLTIQCQVDSQVTMMFWYRQQPGQSLTLIATANQGSEATYESGFVIDKFPISRPNLTFSTLTVSNMSPEDSSIYLCSAKQDRGSGYTFGSGTRLTVV.

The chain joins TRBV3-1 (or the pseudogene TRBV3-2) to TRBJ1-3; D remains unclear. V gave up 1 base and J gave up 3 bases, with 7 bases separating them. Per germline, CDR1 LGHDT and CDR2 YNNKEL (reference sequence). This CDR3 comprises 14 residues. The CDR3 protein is CASSQVSGGNTIYF. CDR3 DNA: TGTGCCAGCAGCCAAGTCTCCGGTGGAAACACCATATATTTT.

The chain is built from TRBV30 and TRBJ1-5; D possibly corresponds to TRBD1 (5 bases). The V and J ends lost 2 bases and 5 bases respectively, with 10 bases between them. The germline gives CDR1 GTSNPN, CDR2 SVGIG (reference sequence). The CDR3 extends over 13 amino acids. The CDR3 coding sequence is TGTGCCTGGAGTAGACAGAATCATCAGCCCCAGCATTTT. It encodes CAWSRQNHQPQHF.

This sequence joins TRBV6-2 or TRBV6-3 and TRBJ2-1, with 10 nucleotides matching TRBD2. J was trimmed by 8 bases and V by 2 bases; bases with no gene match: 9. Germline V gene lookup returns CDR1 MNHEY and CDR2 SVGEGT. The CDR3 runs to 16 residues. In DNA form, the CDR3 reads TGTGCCAGCAGTTACGGCCGGGGACTAGCGTCCTATGAGCAGTTCTTC. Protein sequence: CASSYGRGLASYEQFF.

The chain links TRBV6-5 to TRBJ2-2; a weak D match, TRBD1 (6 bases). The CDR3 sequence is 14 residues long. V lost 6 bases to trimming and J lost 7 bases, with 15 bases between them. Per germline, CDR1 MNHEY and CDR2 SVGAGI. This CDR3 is CASSWEQGSGELFF. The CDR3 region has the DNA TGTGCCAGCAGCTGGGAGCAGGGGAGCGGGGAGCTGTTTTTT.

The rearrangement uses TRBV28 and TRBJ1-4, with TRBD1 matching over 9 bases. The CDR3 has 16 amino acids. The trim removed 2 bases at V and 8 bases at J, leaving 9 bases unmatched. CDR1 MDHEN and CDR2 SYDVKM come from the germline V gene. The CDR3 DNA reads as TGTGCCAGCAGTTTACTCCAACAGGGGGCGGGGGAAAAACTGTTTTTT. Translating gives CASSLLQQGAGEKLFF.

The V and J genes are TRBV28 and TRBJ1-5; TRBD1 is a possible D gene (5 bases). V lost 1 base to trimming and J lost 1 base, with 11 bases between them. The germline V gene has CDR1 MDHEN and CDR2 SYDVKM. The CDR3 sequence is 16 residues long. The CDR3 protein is CASSLSGGVSNQPQHF. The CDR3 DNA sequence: TGTGCCAGCAGTTTATCTGGAGGGGTGAGCAATCAGCCCCAGCATTTT.

The CDR3 loop reads CASTPGDSYANEQFF. The CDR3 bases are TGTGCCAGCACCCCCGGGGACAGTTATGCCAATGAGCAGTTCTTC. This sequence joins TRBV6-5 and TRBJ2-1; 7 nucleotides agree with TRBD1. The CDR3 is 15 residues long. The germline gives CDR1 MNHEY, CDR2 SVGAGI. V lost 7 bases, J lost 6 bases, and 12 bases stayed unmatched.

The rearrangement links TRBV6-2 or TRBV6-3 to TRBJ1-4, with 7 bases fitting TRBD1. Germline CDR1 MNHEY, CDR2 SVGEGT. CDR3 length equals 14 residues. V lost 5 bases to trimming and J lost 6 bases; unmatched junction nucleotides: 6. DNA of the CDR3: TGTGCCAGCAGTCCGGGACAGCACCATGAAAAACTGTTTTTT. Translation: CASSPGQHHEKLFF.

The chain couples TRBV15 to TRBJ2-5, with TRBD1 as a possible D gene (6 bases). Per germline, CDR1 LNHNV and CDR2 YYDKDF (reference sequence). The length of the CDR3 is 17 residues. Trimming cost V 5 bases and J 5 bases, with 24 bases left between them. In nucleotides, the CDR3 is TGTGCCACCAGCTCACATAGGGATACGGATCAGGGGGAGACCCAGTACTTC. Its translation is CATSSHRDTDQGETQYF.

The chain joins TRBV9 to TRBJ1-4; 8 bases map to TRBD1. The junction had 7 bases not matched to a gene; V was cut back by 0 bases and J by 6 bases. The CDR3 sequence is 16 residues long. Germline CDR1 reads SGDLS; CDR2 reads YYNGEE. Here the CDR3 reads CASSVGQGRADEKLFF. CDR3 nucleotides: TGTGCCAGCAGCGTAGGACAGGGGAGGGCGGATGAAAAACTGTTTTTT.

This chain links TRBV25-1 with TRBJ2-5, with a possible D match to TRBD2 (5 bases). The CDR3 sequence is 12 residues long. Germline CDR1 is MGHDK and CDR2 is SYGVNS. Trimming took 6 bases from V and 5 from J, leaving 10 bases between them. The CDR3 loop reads CASRSPGETQYF. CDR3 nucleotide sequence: TGTGCCAGCAGATCCCCGGGGGAGACCCAGTACTTC.

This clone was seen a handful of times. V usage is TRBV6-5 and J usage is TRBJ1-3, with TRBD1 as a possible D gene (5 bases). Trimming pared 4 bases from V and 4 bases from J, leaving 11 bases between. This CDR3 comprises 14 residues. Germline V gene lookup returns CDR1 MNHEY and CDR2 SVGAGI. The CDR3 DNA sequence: TGTGCCAGCAGTTGGATGGCAGGGGGAAACACCATATATTTT. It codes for CASSWMAGGNTIYF.

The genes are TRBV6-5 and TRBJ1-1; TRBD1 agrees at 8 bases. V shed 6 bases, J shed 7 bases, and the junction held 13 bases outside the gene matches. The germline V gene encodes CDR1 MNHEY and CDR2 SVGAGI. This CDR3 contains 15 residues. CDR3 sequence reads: CASRTQGASDIEAFF. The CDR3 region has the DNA TGTGCCAGCAGGACTCAGGGGGCGAGTGATATTGAAGCTTTCTTT.

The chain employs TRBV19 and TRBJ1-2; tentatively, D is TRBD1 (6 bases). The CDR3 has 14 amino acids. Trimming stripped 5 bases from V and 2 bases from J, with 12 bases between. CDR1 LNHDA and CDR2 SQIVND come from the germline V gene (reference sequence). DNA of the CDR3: TGTGCCAGTAGTCCATGGGGACAAAACTATGGCTACACCTTC. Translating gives CASSPWGQNYGYTF.

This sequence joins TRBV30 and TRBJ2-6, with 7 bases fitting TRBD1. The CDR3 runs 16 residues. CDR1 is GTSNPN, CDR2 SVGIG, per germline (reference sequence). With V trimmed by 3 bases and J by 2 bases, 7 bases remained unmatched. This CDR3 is CAWRAPDRAGANVLTF. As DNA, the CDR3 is TGTGCCTGGAGGGCCCCCGACAGGGCTGGGGCCAACGTCCTGACTTTC.

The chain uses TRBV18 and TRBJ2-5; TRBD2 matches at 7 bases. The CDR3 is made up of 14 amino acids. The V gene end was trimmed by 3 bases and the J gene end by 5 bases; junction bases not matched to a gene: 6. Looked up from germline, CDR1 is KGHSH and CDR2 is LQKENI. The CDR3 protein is CASSPRLALETQYF. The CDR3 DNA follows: TGTGCCAGCTCACCCAGACTAGCTCTGGAGACCCAGTACTTC.

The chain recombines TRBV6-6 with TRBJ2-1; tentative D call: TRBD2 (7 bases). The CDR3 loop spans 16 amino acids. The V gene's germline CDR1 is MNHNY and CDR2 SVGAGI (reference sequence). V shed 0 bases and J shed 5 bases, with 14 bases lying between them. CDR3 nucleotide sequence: TGTGCCAGCAGTTACTCGAGTCGGGGGGCACACAATGAGCAGTTCTTC. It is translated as CASSYSSRGAHNEQFF.

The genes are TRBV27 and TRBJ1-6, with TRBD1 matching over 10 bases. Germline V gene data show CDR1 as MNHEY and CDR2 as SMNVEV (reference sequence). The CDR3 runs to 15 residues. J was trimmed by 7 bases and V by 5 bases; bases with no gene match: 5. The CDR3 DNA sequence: TGTGCCAGCAGTAGAACGGGACAGGGGAATTCACCCCTCCACTTT. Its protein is CASSRTGQGNSPLHF.

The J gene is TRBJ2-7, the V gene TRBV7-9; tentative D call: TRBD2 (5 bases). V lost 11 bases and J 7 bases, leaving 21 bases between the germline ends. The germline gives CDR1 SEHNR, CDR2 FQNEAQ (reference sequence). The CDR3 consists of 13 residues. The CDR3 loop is CAHAQDPEGEQYF. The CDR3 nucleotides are TGTGCCCACGCCCAGGATCCTGAGGGAGAGCAGTACTTC.